These 5 T cell receptor beta chains were sequenced from one sample in a study of graft-versus-host responses after intestinal transplantation. Their specific antigens are unknown. TCRdb's copy holds only in-frame clones and misses some; the assay was immunoSEQ multiplex PCR. Here the sample spans about 100,000 clones, about 88% being singletons. The sample consisted of unstimulated CD4+ T cells sorted from spleen or lymph node cells, taken before transplant. The receptors were sampled from a human donor who was the organ donor for an intestinal transplant.

J is TRBJ2-7 and V is TRBV6-5, with a possible D match to TRBD1 (5 bases). V was clipped by 0 bases and J by 2 bases, with 8 bases between them. This CDR3 spans 14 amino acids. CDR1 and CDR2 (germline): MNHEY, SVGAGI. This CDR3 is CASSYSPRAYEQYF. CDR3 DNA: TGTGCCAGCAGTTACTCACCCAGGGCCTACGAGCAGTACTTC.

This clone has just one count. The chain combines TRBV14 with TRBJ1-2; 9 bases line up with TRBD1. CDR3 size: 14 residues. Germline CDR1 and CDR2: SGHDN and FVKESK. V lost 4 bases, J lost 8 bases, and 8 bases stayed unmatched. The CDR3 DNA follows: TGTGCCAGCAGCCCGGGACAGGGAAGGAAAGGCTACACCTTC. It encodes CASSPGQGRKGYTF.

This chain connects TRBV5-4 to TRBJ1-2; TRBD1 might be the D (5 bases). The V end was cut by 5 bases, the J end by 3 bases, with 14 bases between. The CDR3 totals 14 residues. Per the germline V gene, CDR1 is SGHNT and CDR2 is YYREEE (reference sequence). CDR3 DNA: TGTGCCAGCAGGTCGCCAGGGAAAGACTATGGCTACACCTTC. This translates into CASRSPGKDYGYTF.

The chain employs TRBV11-2 and TRBJ2-3, with D tentatively TRBD1 (6 bases). This CDR3 is built from 16 residues. CDR1 is SGHAT, CDR2 FQNNGV, per germline. V was cut by 1 base and J by 0 bases, with 11 bases left in between. The CDR3 nucleotides are TGTGCCAGCAGCTTAGCTCAGGGGTCTAGCACAGATACGCAGTATTTT. As protein: CASSLAQGSSTDTQYF.

The rearrangement uses TRBV13 and TRBJ2-1; a weak D match, TRBD1 (6 bases). Germline CDR1 is PRHDT and CDR2 is FYEKMQ (reference sequence). V shed 2 bases and J shed 10 bases, with 12 bases lying between them. The CDR3 sequence is 13 residues long. The CDR3 sequence: CASSLRPGDEQFF. As DNA, the CDR3 is TGTGCCAGCAGCTTAAGGCCAGGGGACGAGCAGTTCTTC. The entire variable domain, with the rest obtained from reference TRBV13 and TRBJ2-1, is as follows: AAGVIQSPRHLIKEKRETATLKCYPIPRHDTVYWYQQGPGQDPQFLISFYEKMQSDKGSIPDRFSAQQFSDYHSELNMSSLELGDSALYFCASSLRPGDEQFFGPGTRLTVL.